This T cell receptor beta chain was captured in a study of CD8+ T cells in alopecia areata (dated by TCRdb to 2016 to 2018). Regarding the research as a whole: Treated patients were enrolled in an open-label pilot trial of oral tofacitinib at 5 to 10 mg twice daily for moderate-to-severe alopecia areata. Scalp clonality was compared among normal scalp (n=4), patchy alopecia areata scalp (n=8), and alopecia totalis/universalis scalp (n=8). Patients stayed on tofacitinib for 6 to 18 months and then had 6 months of follow-up off drug so that delayed response and recurrence could be assessed. RNA came from the PAXgene miRNA kit for fixed scalp, the miRNeasy kit for PBMCs, and the RNeasy kit for mouse skin. In both human patients and the C3H/HeJ mouse model, the study applied high-throughput TCRbeta sequencing to look at T cell clonal expansion in alopecia areata. On the human side, TCRbeta sequencing was run on scalp tissue and on sorted CD4+ and CD8+ peripheral blood T cells from healthy controls and from alopecia areata patients with either patchy or totalis/universalis disease. immunoSEQ multiplex PCR using 35 Vbeta forward primers and 13 Jbeta reverse primers was used to amplify TCRbeta CDR3 regions. Tofacitinib-treated patients had biopsies at baseline and at 4 and 24 weeks of treatment, with a later scalp biopsy in several patients.

Concerning this clone: The antigen it binds to is not known. Base quality data are lacking; no much larger clone is found one base away.

The time point label of this sample denotes: baseline before oral tofacitinib. Peripheral blood and lesional scalp punch biopsies were obtained from patients with alopecia areata. After PBMCs were isolated by density centrifugation and stained for CD3, CD4 and CD8, a FACSAria was used to sort CD4+ and CD8+ T cells. Trimming takes 1 base from V and 7 bases from J, and the germline ends sit 14 bases apart. CDR1 and CDR2 are drawn from the germline V gene (reference sequence): MNHEY, SMNVEV. The CDR3 measures 14 amino acids from cysteine to phenylalanine. The kept DNA is CDR3 alone, 42 bases in frame from the first base. The paper's findings and limits, for the study overall: TCR sequences shared between patients were less clear than in mice, possibly partly because of HLA diversity in the patient population. Scalp TCR repertoire analysis is complicated because resident alphabeta T cells in normal human skin are also sequenced, whereas mouse skin is dominated by gammadelta T cells. Compared with normal scalp, lesional scalp, particularly in alopecia totalis/universalis, had higher clonality and more expanded CD8+ clones, which suggests antigenic drive.

Receptor libraries were prepared by the immunoSEQ multiplex PCR assay. To provide template for TCR sequencing, every sample had RNA extracted and reverse transcribed into cDNA. SuperScript III was used for first-strand cDNA synthesis, primed with a 2:1 mix of oligo-dT and random hexamers. A synthetic immune receptor repertoire was used to gauge amplification bias, and whatever bias remained was removed computationally. The source study handled its data this way. After raw reads were preprocessed to remove errors, the CDR3 was defined following IMGT conventions as running from the conserved cysteine to phenylalanine. Clonality was computed as 1 minus the Shannon entropy, with the entropy normalized by log2 of the number of productive unique TCRs. Whether each scalp clone was CD4 or CD8 was inferred by checking scalp TCRbeta sequences against the CD4 and CD8 repertoires from sorted blood. TCRdb re-hosts the immuneACCESS table, in-frame sequences only. Its copies lack some clones; in the studies checked, an unresolved V gene accounts for under half of them, and the cause for the rest is not known. The V and J calls and the clone size are those of that table, but D and trimming were determined from the DNA. Recorded for this sample are 150,000 or so clones; approximately 87% of them occurred a single time. The ten biggest clones cover about 15% of the sample.

Sequencing used CD8+ T cells sorted from blood, obtained at week 0. Rearrangement joined TRBV27 to TRBJ2-7; the D gene is tentatively TRBD1 or TRBD2, each matching 6 bases. The source is a human donor with alopecia areata. CDR3 region: CASSLWGAHREQYF. The nucleotides are TGTGCCAGCAGTTTATGGGGGGCGCACAGGGAGCAGTACTTC.